The 30 T cell receptor beta chains below were found in one sample sequenced in a study of beta chain features in type 1 diabetes. Reverse transcribing all isolated RNA meant expressed TCRB transcripts were sequenced. The method was immunoSEQ multiplex PCR; TCRdb's version includes in-frame clones alone and lacks a portion of them. This table has 150,000 to 200,000 clones, 6.5% to 10% appearing once. The antigens these receptors bind are not known. Findings and limits, study-wide: People with Type 1 diabetes carried modestly yet significantly shorter TCRB CDR3s in all four CD4+ subsets.

The specimen sequenced was central memory CD4+ T cells from blood. The receptors were sampled from a woman between 18 and 29 years old with type 1 diabetes.

The table lists this clone with a few counts. Additional DNA sequences in this sample encode the identical CDR3. The chain carries TRBV4-3 and TRBJ1-5; 8 bases match TRBD1. The junction had 5 bases not matched to a gene; V was cut back by 0 bases and J by 1 base. The CDR3 sequence is 17 residues long. The V gene's germline CDR1 is LGHNA and CDR2 YSLEER. The CDR3 DNA reads as TGCGCCAGCAGCCAAGACCCACAGGGGGGAAGCAATCAGCCCCAGCATTTT. Its translation is CASSQDPQGGSNQPQHF.

The chain uses TRBV30 and TRBJ2-5, with TRBD1 matching 10 bases. This CDR3 is built from 14 residues. The germline CDR1 and CDR2 sequences are GTSNPN and SVGIG (reference sequence). Trimming cost V 1 base and J 6 bases; bases outside gene matches: 5. The DNA for the CDR3 is TGTGCCTGGAGTGCCCTGACAGGGGGCCAGACCCAGTACTTC. Translation gives CAWSALTGGQTQYF. The whole variable domain, remainder taken from reference TRBV30 and TRBJ2-5, is SQTIHQWPATLVQPVGSPLSLECTVEGTSNPNLYWYRQAAGRGLQLLFYSVGIGQISSEVPQNLSASRPQDRQFILSSKKLLLSDSGFYLCAWSALTGGQTQYFGPGTRLLVL.

There are many counts of this clone. The CDR3 reads CSVGRDFYLEQYF. CDR3 coding DNA: TGCAGCGTTGGCCGGGACTTTTACCTCGAGCAGTACTTC. This rearrangement joins TRBV29-1 to TRBJ2-7; D possibly corresponds to TRBD2 (6 bases). CDR1 is SQVTM and CDR2 is ANQGSEA in the germline V gene. The CDR3 length is 13 residues. V was clipped by 4 bases and J by 6 bases, with 16 bases between them.

The chain recombines TRBV14 with TRBJ2-1; 7 bases agree with TRBD1. The germline V gene has CDR1 SGHDN and CDR2 FVKESK. The J segment lost 0 bases and the V segment lost 4 bases, leaving 6 bases of the junction unmatched. The CDR3 sequence is 16 residues long. The CDR3 coding sequence is TGTGCCAGCAGCCTAAGACAGGGAAGCTCCTACAATGAGCAGTTCTTC. This sequence encodes CASSLRQGSSYNEQFF.

The rearrangement uses TRBV18 and TRBJ1-5; a possible D gene is TRBD1 (6 bases). The CDR3 has 14 amino acids. Deletions cut 6 bases from V and 4 bases from J, with 13 bases between. The germline CDR1 and CDR2 sequences are KGHSH and LQKENI. For the CDR3, the DNA is TGTGCCAGCTCGGAGCTCACAGGGAATCAGCCCCAGCATTTT. This translates into CASSELTGNQPQHF.

The chain employs TRBV6-6 and TRBJ1-1; 12 bases are a match to TRBD1. Per germline, CDR1 MNHNY and CDR2 SVGAGI (reference sequence). The CDR3 totals 13 residues. Trimming cost V 6 bases and J 10 bases; bases outside gene matches: 6. This chain's CDR3 is CASRRDRGLGAFF. The CDR3 DNA follows: TGTGCCAGCAGGAGGGACAGGGGGCTTGGAGCTTTCTTT.

This clone was found a few times. The V and J genes are TRBV6-6 and TRBJ2-3; possible D gene TRBD2, 7 bases. The germline V gene has CDR1 MNHNY and CDR2 SVGAGI (reference sequence). The CDR3 runs to 14 residues. Trimming took 6 bases from V and 4 from J, leaving 14 bases between them. The CDR3 DNA is TGTGCCAGCAGGAGGGGGGGGCCCCCAGATACGCAGTATTTT. Translation: CASRRGGPPDTQYF.

In its sample, this clone was seen many times. This chain connects TRBV18 to TRBJ2-1, with TRBD1 matching over 7 bases. The V and J ends lost 3 bases and 6 bases, in that order; junction bases with no gene match: 5. Germline V gene sequence: CDR1 KGHSH, CDR2 LQKENI. This CDR3 region has 14 residues. CDR3 nucleotide sequence: TGTGCCAGCTCACCCGGACAGGACCTCAATGAGCAGTTCTTC. The encoded protein is CASSPGQDLNEQFF.

The chain links TRBV9 to TRBJ2-1; 9 positions match TRBD2. V lost 7 bases to trimming and J lost 6 bases; unmatched junction nucleotides: 8. This CDR3 has 14 amino acids. CDR1 and CDR2 (germline): SGDLS, YYNGEE. CDR3 loop: CASGGIAGVNEQFF. CDR3 DNA sequence: TGTGCCAGCGGGGGGATAGCGGGAGTCAATGAGCAGTTCTTC. Combining the CDR3 with reference TRBV9 and TRBJ2-1 gives the whole variable domain DSGVTQTPKHLITATGQRVTLRCSPRSGDLSVYWYQQSLDQGLQFLIQYYNGEERAKGNILERFSAQQFPDLHSELNLSSLELGDSALYFCASGGIAGVNEQFFGPGTRLTVL.

V usage is TRBV5-1 and J usage is TRBJ2-2; tentatively, D is TRBD2 (6 bases). The CDR3 is 14 residues long. V lost 4 bases to trimming and J lost 3 bases, with 10 bases between them. CDR1 is SGHRS and CDR2 is YFSETQ in the germline V gene. The CDR3 coding sequence is TGCGCCAGCAGCGAGGGGACTTACACCGGGGAGCTGTTTTTT. Translation: CASSEGTYTGELFF.

This clone was seen only a few times. The CDR3 nucleotides read TGTGCCAGCAGTTACTCGACTAGCGGGCACCTTGAGCAGTTCTTC. As protein: CASSYSTSGHLEQFF. The chain links TRBV6-6 to TRBJ2-1; 10 positions match TRBD2. Germline CDR1 MNHNY, CDR2 SVGAGI (reference sequence). J gave up 9 bases and V 0 bases, and 5 bases lay outside the gene matches. The length of the CDR3 is 15 residues.

The chain recombines TRBV27 with TRBJ1-2; D perhaps matches TRBD1 (5 bases). Germline loops: CDR1 MNHEY, CDR2 SMNVEV (reference sequence). The CDR3 sequence is 15 residues long. V lost 3 bases and J 4 bases, leaving 15 bases between the germline ends. CDR3 DNA sequence: TGTGCCAGCAGTTTGGGTTGGGAACAGGTCTATGGCTACACCTTC. Amino acid sequence: CASSLGWEQVYGYTF.

The J gene is TRBJ2-1, the V gene TRBV19; TRBD2 is a possible D gene (5 bases). This CDR3 spans 12 amino acids. Trimming left V 8 bases short and J 8 bases short, with 13 bases between. Per germline, CDR1 LNHDA and CDR2 SQIVND (reference sequence). DNA of the CDR3: TGTGCCAGTGGAAGAAGCGGCGATGAGCAGTTCTTC. Its protein product is CASGRSGDEQFF.

This clone came up a few times. The chain has TRBV4-1 and TRBJ2-5, with a weak D call TRBD2 (6 bases). The CDR3 spans 17 residues. Germline V gene lookup returns CDR1 MGHRA and CDR2 YSYEKL. V lost 0 bases and J 6 bases, leaving 20 bases between the germline ends. CDR3 sequence reads: CASSQDGGAASPQTQYF. CDR3 DNA sequence: TGCGCCAGCAGCCAAGACGGAGGGGCTGCTTCTCCGCAGACCCAGTACTTC.

This chain uses TRBV5-1 with TRBJ2-5, with a tentative D call TRBD2 (6 bases). The CDR3 length is 14 residues. Germline V gives CDR1 SGHRS, CDR2 YFSETQ. V dropped 4 bases and J dropped 5 bases, with 15 bases sitting between them. Here the CDR3 DNA reads TGCGCCAGCAGCCACGGGCGGGGTTTGGAGACCCAGTACTTC. Translation: CASSHGRGLETQYF. The full variable domain, in which reference TRBV5-1 and TRBJ2-5 provide the parts outside the CDR3, is KAGVTQTPRYLIKTRGQQVTLSCSPISGHRSVSWYQQTPGQGLQFLFEYFSETQRNKGNFPGRFSGRQFSNSRSEMNVSTLELGDSALYLCASSHGRGLETQYFGPGTRLLVL.

In its sample, this clone was seen a few times. This rearrangement joins TRBV28 to TRBJ2-7; TRBD1 aligns across 7 bases. Germline lookup yields CDR1 MDHEN and CDR2 SYDVKM. The CDR3 contains 15 residues. With 4 bases clipped from V and 1 base from J, the junction kept 7 bases outside the gene matches. The CDR3 spells CASSSPTGLSYEQYF. CDR3 nucleotides: TGTGCCAGCAGTTCCCCGACAGGGTTGTCCTACGAGCAGTACTTC. Supplemented by reference TRBV28 and TRBJ2-7, the full variable domain reads DVKVTQSSRYLVKRTGEKVFLECVQDMDHENMFWYRQDPGLGLRLIYFSYDVKMKEKGDIPEGYSVSREKKERFSLILESASTNQTSMYLCASSSPTGLSYEQYFGPGTRLTVT.

The rearrangement joins TRBV5-4 to TRBJ2-2; no definite D call. Per the germline V gene, CDR1 is SGHNT and CDR2 is YYREEE (reference sequence). The CDR3 totals 15 residues. V was trimmed by 4 bases and J by 1 base, leaving 11 bases between them. The DNA of the CDR3 is TGTGCCAGCAGCCCCGATAGCAGGAACACCGGGGAGCTGTTTTTT. This encodes CASSPDSRNTGELFF.

This clone was found a few times. This chain connects TRBV7-2 to TRBJ2-5; 9 bases are shared with TRBD2. V lost 4 bases, J lost 4 bases, and 7 bases stayed unmatched. Germline V lookup: CDR1 SGHTA, CDR2 FQGNSA. The CDR3 extends over 15 amino acids. The CDR3 here is CASSSVAGAGETQYF. In DNA, the CDR3 is TGTGCCAGCAGCTCGGTAGCGGGAGCTGGAGAGACCCAGTACTTC.

This chain joins TRBV2 and TRBJ1-5, with 9 bases lining up with TRBD1. The germline gives CDR1 SNHLY, CDR2 FYNNEI. The CDR3 sequence is 14 residues long. V was clipped by 6 bases and J by 7 bases; unmatched bases: 7. The CDR3 protein is CASSATGGRQPQHF. The CDR3 DNA is TGTGCCAGCAGCGCTACAGGGGGCCGACAGCCCCAGCATTTT.

This clone occurred many times. The chain carries TRBV4-2 and TRBJ2-7, with 16 bases identical to TRBD2. J was trimmed by 3 bases and V by 4 bases; bases with no gene match: 6. This CDR3 has 17 amino acids. Germline V CDR1 and CDR2: LGHNA, YNFKEQ. CDR3 nucleotides: TGTGCCAGCAGCCCGCTGGGACTAGCGGGAGGGGGCTACGAGCAGTACTTC. Translated, it gives CASSPLGLAGGGYEQYF.

This clone was seen only a few times. The V and J genes are TRBV7-8 and TRBJ2-2, with TRBD2 matching 11 bases. CDR1 and CDR2 (germline): SGHVS, FQNEAQ. V was clipped by 7 bases and J by 7 bases; unmatched bases: 14. The CDR3 loop spans 17 amino acids. For the CDR3, the DNA is TGTGCCAGCACCTCAAGGGGTAGCGGGAGGGCCATCGGGGAGCTGTTTTTT. Protein product: CASTSRGSGRAIGELFF. The whole variable domain, remainder taken from reference TRBV7-8 and TRBJ2-2, is GAGVSQSPRYKVAKRGQDVALRCDPISGHVSLFWYQQALGQGPEFLTYFQNEAQLDKSGLPSDRFFAERPEGSVSTLKIQRTQQEDSAVYLCASTSRGSGRAIGELFFGEGSRLTVL.

This clone was found a few times. V is TRBV18 and J is TRBJ2-5, with D possibly TRBD2 on 5 matching bases. The CDR3 loop spans 14 amino acids. V was pared by 2 bases and J by 3 bases, with 10 bases between. The germline V gene encodes CDR1 KGHSH and CDR2 LQKENI. Written as DNA, the CDR3 is TGTGCCAGCTCACCAGGACTGAGGAAAGAGACCCAGTACTTC. This codes for CASSPGLRKETQYF.

The rearrangement uses TRBV19 and TRBJ1-2, with 10 bases that match TRBD1. The length of the CDR3 is 14 residues. Germline lookup yields CDR1 LNHDA and CDR2 SQIVND (reference sequence). The junction had 4 bases not matched to a gene; V was cut back by 4 bases and J by 5 bases. Written as DNA, the CDR3 is TGTGCCAGTAGTACGGGACAGGGGCCATATGGCTACACCTTC. It yields the protein CASSTGQGPYGYTF.

The V and J genes are TRBV28 and TRBJ2-3, with 9 positions matching TRBD2. CDR1 is MDHEN and CDR2 is SYDVKM in the germline V gene. V lost 3 bases to trimming and J lost 2 bases; unmatched junction nucleotides: 12. This CDR3 comprises 18 residues. The CDR3 bases are TGTGCCAGCAGTTTCCTCCCCGGCGCGGGAGGGTACACAGATACGCAGTATTTT. It codes for CASSFLPGAGGYTDTQYF.

This clone was counted a few times. The chain uses TRBV30 and TRBJ2-2; TRBD1 matches at 7 bases. J was trimmed by 0 bases and V by 1 base; bases with no gene match: 8. Germline CDR1 and CDR2: GTSNPN and SVGIG (reference sequence). This CDR3 is built from 17 residues. CDR3 nucleotides: TGTGCCTGGAGTGGCTACACAGGGGATCCGAACACCGGGGAGCTGTTTTTT. Translation: CAWSGYTGDPNTGELFF. The complete variable domain, with remaining parts taken from reference TRBV30 and TRBJ2-2, reads SQTIHQWPATLVQPVGSPLSLECTVEGTSNPNLYWYRQAAGRGLQLLFYSVGIGQISSEVPQNLSASRPQDRQFILSSKKLLLSDSGFYLCAWSGYTGDPNTGELFFGEGSRLTVL.

The table lists this clone with a few counts. V and J are TRBV9 and TRBJ2-1, with D possibly being TRBD1 (5 bases). V lost 0 bases to trimming and J lost 5 bases, with 18 bases between them. Germline V CDR1 and CDR2: SGDLS, YYNGEE. This CDR3 contains 17 residues. CDR3 sequence (DNA): TGTGCCAGCAGCGTAGTGCCCACCGCCGACAGCAACAATGAGCAGTTCTTC. Translated, it gives CASSVVPTADSNNEQFF.

This clone has just a few counts. The chain is built from TRBV6-6 and TRBJ1-5, with D hard to call. V was shortened by 5 bases and J by 4 bases, with 3 bases between the two germline ends. CDR1 is MNHNY and CDR2 is SVGAGI in the germline V gene (reference sequence). The CDR3 runs to 11 residues. The CDR3 here is CASSQNQPQHF. CDR3 sequence (DNA): TGTGCCAGCAGTCAAAATCAGCCCCAGCATTTT.

This clone was seen a handful of times. The chain uses TRBV18 and TRBJ2-7; D gene uncertain. CDR3 size: 14 residues. The germline V gene has CDR1 KGHSH and CDR2 LQKENI. V was clipped by 0 bases and J by 5 bases, with 11 bases between them. The chain's CDR3 is CASSPPAASDEQYF. In DNA, the CDR3 is TGTGCCAGCTCACCACCAGCCGCGTCTGACGAGCAGTACTTC.

Only a few counts were recorded for this clone. This chain joins TRBV9 and TRBJ1-1; weak D call: TRBD1 (6 bases). Germline-derived CDR1 and CDR2 are SGDLS and YYNGEE. Deletions cut 2 bases from V and 5 bases from J, with 10 bases between. This CDR3 is built from 13 residues. The DNA for the CDR3 is TGTGCCAGCAGCGTCGGGGGGCGGACTGAAGCTTTCTTT. It encodes CASSVGGRTEAFF.

V gene TRBV7-9 combines with J gene TRBJ2-4, with D maybe TRBD1 (5 bases). V dropped 3 bases and J dropped 5 bases, with 8 bases sitting between them. The V gene's germline CDR1 is SEHNR and CDR2 FQNEAQ (reference sequence). The CDR3 covers 13 residues. The CDR3 reads CASSFRVENIQYF. The CDR3 bases are TGTGCCAGCAGCTTCAGGGTAGAAAACATTCAGTACTTC.